A selection of T cell receptor beta chains follows, all from one sample in a study of blood T cell repertoires in COVID-19. The repertoire was sequenced with immunoSEQ multiplex PCR; TCRdb's copy has only in-frame clones and lacks some. The data hold some 100,000 clones, with around 89% observed a single time. Sequenced material: peripheral blood. The receptors derive from a human donor in a cohort sampled during active COVID-19. Both conserved end residues are part of each CDR3. Fields, in order: V gene, clone size, D gene, J gene, CDR3 protein, CDR3 DNA. The D gene is left open where the match is weak. Rows may omit the clone size; those that give it use once, few, many or a size class.

TRBV18,-,TRBD1,TRBJ1-2,CASTPQGRGYTF,TGTGCCAGCACACCACAGGGGCGCGGCTACACCTTC
TRBV5-1,-,TRBD2,TRBJ2-5,CASSLAPGTAGGGTQYF,TGCGCCAGCAGCTTAGCCCCCGGGACGGCGGGGGGTGGGACCCAGTACTTC
TRBV7-3,-,TRBD2,TRBJ2-7,CASSARLAGVNEQYF,TGTGCCAGCAGCGCCCGACTAGCGGGAGTCAACGAGCAGTACTTC
TRBV2,-,TRBD1,TRBJ1-4,CASRGQGATNEKLFF,TGTGCCAGCCGGGGACAGGGTGCAACTAATGAAAAACTGTTTTTT
TRBV7-9,-,TRBD2,TRBJ2-5,CASSPRLAGTETQYF,TGTGCCAGCAGTCCCCGACTAGCGGGAACGGAGACCCAGTACTTC
TRBV18,once,TRBD1,TRBJ1-5,CASSGTGNLDRMGNQPQHF,TGTGCCAGCTCGGGGACAGGGAACCTAGACCGTATGGGGAATCAGCCCCAGCATTTT
TRBV25-1,-,-,TRBJ2-4,CASSESGSKNIQYF,TGTGCCAGCAGTGAATCAGGGTCCAAAAACATTCAGTACTTC
TRBV28,-,-,TRBJ2-7,CASSLRRGLSEQYF,TGTGCCAGCAGTTTACGGCGGGGCCTCTCCGAGCAGTACTTC
TRBV14,-,TRBD1,TRBJ1-4,CASSPRQGGEKLFF,TGTGCCAGCAGCCCCCGACAGGGTGGAGAAAAACTGTTTTTT
TRBV5-6,-,-,TRBJ1-1,CASSVAGDTEAFF,TGTGCCAGCAGCGTCGCGGGGGACACTGAAGCTTTCTTT
TRBV7-8,-,TRBD1,TRBJ1-1,CASRPTEQGARITEAFF,TGTGCCAGCAGACCTACTGAACAGGGGGCAAGAATCACTGAAGCTTTCTTT
TRBV5-4,-,-,TRBJ1-2,CASSFGARSYGYTF,TGTGCCAGCAGCTTTGGGGCCAGGTCCTATGGCTACACCTTC
TRBV27,-,-,TRBJ1-2,CASSLEVGGTYTF,TGTGCCAGCAGTTTAGAAGTAGGGGGTACTTACACCTTC
TRBV11-1,-,TRBD1,TRBJ2-5,CASSFKTGGLGTQYF,TGTGCCAGCAGCTTTAAGACAGGGGGGCTCGGGACCCAGTACTTC
TRBV5-1,-,-,TRBJ1-2,CASSLRRWGEDGYTF,TGCGCCAGCAGCTTGAGGAGGTGGGGGGAAGATGGCTACACCTTC
TRBV6-5,-,-,TRBJ1-6,CASSYSITGSSPLHF,TGTGCCAGCAGTTACTCGATAACAGGGAGTTCACCCCTCCACTTT
TRBV19,-,-,TRBJ1-3,CASQTMRGGGNTIYF,TGTGCCAGCCAAACAATGAGGGGGGGAGGAAACACCATATATTTT
TRBV25-1,-,-,TRBJ2-2,CASSGGLDNTGELFF,TGTGCCAGCAGTGGAGGGCTAGACAACACCGGGGAGCTGTTTTTT
TRBV7-8,-,TRBD1,TRBJ1-2,CASSLGWTGADGYTF,TGTGCCAGCAGCTTAGGGTGGACAGGGGCAGATGGCTACACCTTC
TRBV5-1,once,TRBD1,TRBJ1-1,CASSAGTGSTEAFF,TGCGCCAGCAGCGCGGGGACAGGGTCCACTGAAGCTTTCTTT
TRBV28,-,TRBD2,TRBJ2-1,CASSQQRGPYNEQFF,TGTGCCAGCAGCCAACAGCGGGGCCCCTACAATGAGCAGTTCTTC
TRBV9,-,TRBD1,TRBJ2-7,CASSPPQGKKGEQYF,TGTGCCAGCAGCCCCCCACAGGGGAAAAAGGGCGAGCAGTACTTC
TRBV7-3,-,TRBD2,TRBJ2-1,CARHPFGTSGTPYNEQFF,TGTGCCAGACACCCATTTGGGACTAGCGGGACGCCTTACAATGAGCAGTTCTTC
TRBV27,-,TRBD1,TRBJ1-1,CASRRHRDSYITEAFF,TGTGCCAGCAGGCGGCACCGGGACAGCTATATCACTGAAGCTTTCTTT
TRBV6-6,-,-,TRBJ2-7,CASILGGSYEQYF,TGTGCCAGCATTCTAGGGGGCTCCTACGAGCAGTACTTC
TRBV6-2/TRBV6-3,-,TRBD2,TRBJ2-3,CASSYVREVADTQYF,TGTGCCAGCAGTTACGTGCGGGAGGTGGCAGATACGCAGTATTTT
TRBV3-1/TRBV3-2,-,-,TRBJ1-2,CASSQGPRGYTF,TGTGCCAGCAGCCAAGGACCGCGGGGCTACACCTTC
TRBV6-2/TRBV6-3,-,TRBD2,TRBJ2-7,CASSRGAYEQYF,TGTGCCAGCAGTCGGGGGGCCTACGAGCAGTACTTC
TRBV6-5,-,TRBD1,TRBJ1-1,CASSYTLTGMNTEAFF,TGTGCCAGCAGTTACACCCTGACAGGGATGAACACTGAAGCTTTCTTT
TRBV7-8,once,-,TRBJ1-2,CASSLGLREGGYTF,TGTGCCAGCAGCTTAGGTCTCAGGGAGGGTGGCTACACCTTC
TRBV29-1,once,TRBD1,TRBJ2-5,CSVDPLQGASQETQYF,TGCAGCGTTGACCCTTTACAGGGGGCTAGCCAAGAGACCCAGTACTTC
TRBV9,-,TRBD1,TRBJ1-4,CASSTAGQRGEKLFF,TGTGCCAGCAGCACCGCGGGACAGAGAGGGGAAAAACTGTTTTTT
TRBV7-2,-,TRBD2,TRBJ2-3,CASSFYGLATDTQYF,TGTGCCAGCAGCTTTTACGGACTAGCGACAGATACGCAGTATTTT
TRBV30,-,TRBD1,TRBJ1-3,CAWSRGPTISGNTIYF,TGTGCCTGGAGTAGGGGGCCCACGATCTCTGGAAACACCATATATTTT
TRBV5-1,-,-,TRBJ1-4,CASSLEGATNEKLFF,TGCGCCAGCAGCTTGGAGGGGGCAACTAATGAAAAACTGTTTTTT
TRBV15,-,-,TRBJ2-5,CATSRERGLANPKETQYF,TGTGCCACCAGCAGAGAGCGGGGGCTAGCGAATCCCAAAGAGACCCAGTACTTC
TRBV28,-,-,TRBJ1-5,CASTSTVGHQPQHF,TGTGCCAGCACCAGTACAGTCGGCCATCAGCCCCAGCATTTT
TRBV7-8,-,-,TRBJ1-2,CASSLSLRQGGYGYTF,TGTGCCAGCAGCTTAAGCCTTCGGCAGGGTGGCTATGGCTACACCTTC
TRBV7-8,-,-,TRBJ1-5,CASSLAAGSKAQHF,TGTGCCAGCAGCTTAGCGGCGGGTTCTAAAGCCCAGCATTTT
TRBV4-2,-,-,TRBJ2-3,CASSQAVAVSTDTQYF,TGTGCCAGCAGCCAAGCCGTGGCAGTTAGCACAGATACGCAGTATTTT
TRBV2,-,-,TRBJ2-5,CASIRGLRETQYF,TGTGCCAGCATCAGGGGATTAAGAGAGACCCAGTACTTC
TRBV21-1,-,-,TRBJ2-7,CASSKAGGASSYEQYF,TGTGCCAGCAGCAAAGCAGGAGGGGCCAGCTCCTACGAGCAGTACTTC
TRBV5-5,once,TRBD2,TRBJ2-7,CATGTSGRPLEQYF,TGTGCCACCGGAACTAGCGGGAGGCCCTTAGAGCAGTACTTC
TRBV27,-,TRBD2,TRBJ2-5,CASSLVAGALPTQYF,TGTGCCAGCAGTTTGGTAGCGGGAGCCCTGCCGACCCAGTACTTC
TRBV7-9,-,TRBD1,TRBJ2-7,CASSLVGTGGYEQYF,TGTGCCAGCAGCTTAGTTGGGACAGGGGGTTACGAGCAGTACTTC
TRBV5-1,-,TRBD2,TRBJ2-7,CASSLVAGVGEQYF,TGCGCCAGCAGCTTGGTGGCGGGAGTCGGTGAGCAGTACTTC
TRBV19,-,TRBD2,TRBJ2-1,CASSQRLAGGNPNEQFF,TGTGCCAGTAGTCAGCGACTAGCGGGGGGCAACCCCAATGAGCAGTTCTTC
TRBV5-8,-,TRBD1,TRBJ2-1,CASNPGQVYNEQFF,TGTGCCAGCAACCCGGGACAGGTCTACAATGAGCAGTTCTTC
TRBV19,-,-,TRBJ2-4,CASTLTGINIQYF,TGTGCCAGTACTCTTACGGGGATAAACATTCAGTACTTC
TRBV7-6,-,TRBD1,TRBJ2-1,CASSLIEGRGNNEQFF,TGTGCCAGCAGCTTAATAGAAGGCAGGGGGAACAATGAGCAGTTCTTC
TRBV19,-,-,TRBJ1-2,CASSIGSRDGYTF,TGTGCCAGTAGTATCGGATCCCGGGATGGCTACACCTTC
TRBV9,-,-,TRBJ2-6,CASSVAVGATGANVLTF,TGTGCCAGCAGCGTAGCTGTGGGGGCTACCGGGGCCAACGTCCTGACTTTC
TRBV5-1,-,TRBD2,TRBJ2-7,CASSLGPGGYEQYF,TGCGCCAGCAGCTTGGGCCCGGGGGGCTACGAGCAGTACTTC
TRBV15,-,TRBD1,TRBJ1-1,CATSPSRGREAFF,TGTGCCACCAGCCCTTCCAGGGGGCGCGAAGCTTTCTTT
TRBV27,-,-,TRBJ2-7,CASRLTSSYEQYF,TGTGCCAGCCGACTAACTAGTTCCTACGAGCAGTACTTC
TRBV9,-,TRBD2,TRBJ2-1,CASSRADGLAAYNEQFF,TGTGCCAGCAGCCGCGCCGATGGACTAGCGGCTTACAATGAGCAGTTCTTC
TRBV9,-,-,TRBJ1-1,CASSVVKVVSRAEAFF,TGTGCCAGCAGCGTAGTCAAGGTAGTTAGCAGAGCTGAAGCTTTCTTT
TRBV5-4,-,TRBD1,TRBJ2-1,CASRLTGREQFF,TGTGCCAGCAGGTTGACAGGGAGAGAGCAGTTCTTC
TRBV27,-,-,TRBJ2-7,CASSLNPGTYEQYF,TGTGCCAGCAGTTTAAACCCCGGGACCTACGAGCAGTACTTC